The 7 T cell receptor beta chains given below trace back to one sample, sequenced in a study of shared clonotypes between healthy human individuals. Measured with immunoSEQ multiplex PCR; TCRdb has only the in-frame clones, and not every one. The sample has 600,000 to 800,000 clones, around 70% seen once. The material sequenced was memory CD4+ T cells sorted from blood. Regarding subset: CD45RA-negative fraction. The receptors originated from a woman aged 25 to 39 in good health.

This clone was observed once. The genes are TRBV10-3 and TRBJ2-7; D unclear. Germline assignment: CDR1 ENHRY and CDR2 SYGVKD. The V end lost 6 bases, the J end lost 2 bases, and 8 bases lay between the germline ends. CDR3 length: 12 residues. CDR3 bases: TGTGCCATCAGAGGCCTAACCTACGAGCAGTACTTC. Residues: CAIRGLTYEQYF.

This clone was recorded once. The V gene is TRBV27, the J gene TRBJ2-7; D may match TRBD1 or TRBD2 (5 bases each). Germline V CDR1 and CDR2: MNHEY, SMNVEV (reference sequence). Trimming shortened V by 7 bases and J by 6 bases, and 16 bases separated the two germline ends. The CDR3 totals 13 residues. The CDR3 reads CASTPGTGGEQYF. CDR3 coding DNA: TGTGCCAGCACCCCAGGGACCGGAGGCGAGCAGTACTTC.

CDR3 sequence: CASSGASGRTSTDTQYF. CDR3 sequence (DNA): TGTGCCAGCAGTGGGGCTAGCGGGAGGACGAGCACAGATACGCAGTATTTT. This chain connects TRBV2 to TRBJ2-3; TRBD2 aligns across 11 bases. The CDR3 loop spans 17 amino acids. V was pared by 4 bases and J by 0 bases, with 6 bases of the junction left unmatched. Germline assignment: CDR1 SNHLY and CDR2 FYNNEI.

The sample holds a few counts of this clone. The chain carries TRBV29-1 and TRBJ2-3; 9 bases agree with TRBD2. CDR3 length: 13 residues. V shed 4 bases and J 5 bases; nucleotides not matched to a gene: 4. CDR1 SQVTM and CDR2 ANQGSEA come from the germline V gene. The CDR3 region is CSVVLAGLDTQYF. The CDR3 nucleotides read TGCAGCGTTGTCCTAGCGGGGCTAGATACGCAGTATTTT.

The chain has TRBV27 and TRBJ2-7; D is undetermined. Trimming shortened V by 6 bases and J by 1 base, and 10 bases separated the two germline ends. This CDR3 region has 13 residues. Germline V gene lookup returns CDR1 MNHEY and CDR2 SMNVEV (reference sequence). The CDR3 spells CASSPWSSYEQYF. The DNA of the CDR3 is TGTGCCAGCAGCCCTTGGAGTTCCTACGAGCAGTACTTC.

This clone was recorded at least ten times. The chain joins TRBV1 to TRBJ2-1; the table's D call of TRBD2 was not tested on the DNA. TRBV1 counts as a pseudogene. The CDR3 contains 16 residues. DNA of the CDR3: TGCACCAGCAGCTCAAAGATATTAGCGGGAGGAAATGAGCAGTTCTTC. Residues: CTSSSKILAGGNEQFF.

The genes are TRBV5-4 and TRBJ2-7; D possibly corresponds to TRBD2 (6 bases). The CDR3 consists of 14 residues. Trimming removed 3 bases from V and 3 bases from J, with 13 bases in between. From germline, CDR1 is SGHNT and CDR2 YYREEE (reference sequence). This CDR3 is CASSSGLGGYEQYF. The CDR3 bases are TGTGCCAGCAGCTCGGGACTGGGGGGCTACGAGCAGTACTTC.